Sequencing of this T cell receptor beta chain was carried out in a study of blood T cell repertoires in COVID-19 (TCRdb year 2020). About the investigation overall: Samples covering the acute and convalescent phases of COVID-19 were provided by collaborators in the United States, Italy and Spain. The prospective study material was composed of cDNA or gDNA derived from T cells, B-cell-depleted T cells, or PBMCs. The dataset comprised deeply sampled blood TCRbeta repertoires from subjects exposed to, actively infected with, or recovered from COVID-19. The repertoires were made available in a free public database intended to serve as a resource for research on the immune response to SARS-CoV-2. Samples came from the ongoing ImmuneRACE study (first 160 participants) plus 1,254 subjects from 6 global collaborators. Sample metadata almost always included a de-identified subject ID, COVID-19 status, age in years and sex. Where available, HLA class I and class II types were taken from metadata supplied by the sample provider and were not determined by assay-based typing.

The germline ends are 9 bases apart after V is trimmed by 2 bases and J by 4 bases. Taken from cysteine to phenylalanine, the CDR3 has 13 residues. Only the CDR3 portion is preserved as DNA: 39 bases, with reading frame beginning at the first base. The germline V gene provides CDR1 SGHRS and CDR2 YFSETQ. The immunoSEQ Assay, a bias-controlled multiplex PCR, was used to amplify TCRbeta CDR3 regions from genomic DNA. In the source study's methods: Nucleated cell counts per sample were estimated from amplification of reference gene primers within the assay. To quantify the absolute abundance of each unique TCRbeta CDR3 rearrangement, sequence reads were collapsed and filtered. For each sample, productive Simpson clonality was calculated by taking the square root of Simpson's diversity index across productive rearrangements. TCRdb holds this immuneACCESS table with in-frame rearrangements only. Some clones are missing; in checked studies, unresolved V genes explain under half, and the rest has no known cause. From that table come the V and J calls and clone size; the DNA was used to work out D and trimming. Within this sample are 95,000 to 150,000 clones, with around 83% of them counted one time only. Of the sample, about 6% falls within the top ten clones.

General study outcomes and caveats: The quantity of clinical and demographic metadata differed by source and by participant and was supplied without curation.

Worth noting for this clone: This clone's antigen is unknown. Base qualities are missing; no much larger clone stands one base away.

The collaborating institutions used their own protocols to collect whole blood in K2EDTA tubes. For TCRbeta analysis, collaborators shipped samples as frozen whole blood, isolated PBMCs, or DNA extracted from either of those sample types. This receptor was obtained from a man of 80 years or more with active or convalescent COVID-19. Sequencing used peripheral blood. The chain couples TRBV5-1 to TRBJ2-5; confidence is insufficient to name the D gene. The bases are TGCGCCAGCAGCTTTCCCCTATCAGAGACCCAGTACTTC. This yields the protein CASSFPLSETQYF.